The 25 T cell receptor beta chains below all came from one sample that was sequenced in a study of cytomegalovirus exposure and HLA in healthy donors. Vbeta (60) and Jbeta (13) primers were used in the PCR. The method was immunoSEQ multiplex PCR; TCRdb's version includes in-frame clones alone and lacks a portion of them. The sample contains around 120,000 clones, 65% to 80% of which appear only once. The sequenced material came from PBMCs. These receptors came from a woman aged 40 to 50 in good health and CMV-seropositive.

The chain is built from TRBV5-6 and TRBJ1-3; D gene ambiguous. The CDR3 loop spans 15 amino acids. V was clipped by 0 bases and J by 0 bases, with 7 bases between them. Looked up from germline, CDR1 is SGHDT and CDR2 is YYEEEE. In DNA form, the CDR3 reads TGTGCCAGCAGCTTGGACACCCGCTCTGGAAACACCATATATTTT. Its protein product is CASSLDTRSGNTIYF.

Only a few counts were recorded for this clone. The chain is built from TRBV10-2 and TRBJ1-1, with D maybe TRBD1 (5 bases). Between the trimmed V and J ends, which lost 6 bases and 0 bases, there was a span of 14 bases. CDR3 length: 15 residues. The germline CDR1 and CDR2 sequences are WSHSY and SAAADI. The CDR3 bases are TGCGCCAGCAGCCGGACACCCTTCGTGAACACTGAAGCTTTCTTT. Translating it yields CASSRTPFVNTEAFF.

The V and J genes are TRBV16 and TRBJ2-7; 8 bases match TRBD2. This CDR3 has 15 residues. With V trimmed by 0 bases and J by 5 bases, 6 bases remained unmatched. CDR1 is KGHSY and CDR2 is FQNENV in the germline V gene. The CDR3 region is CASSQSKLAVNEQYF. CDR3 coding DNA: TGTGCCAGCAGCCAATCGAAACTAGCGGTAAACGAGCAGTACTTC.

The chain employs TRBV7-3 and TRBJ2-1; TRBD2 aligns across 11 bases. The CDR3 is 15 amino acids. Germline CDR1 SGHTA, CDR2 FQGTGA. Trimming took 6 bases from V and 6 from J; bases not matched to a gene: 7. The CDR3 sequence is CASSFSGGASNEQFF. DNA of the CDR3: TGTGCCAGCAGTTTTAGCGGGGGGGCCTCCAATGAGCAGTTCTTC. The whole variable domain, filled in from reference TRBV7-3 and TRBJ2-1, reads GAGVSQTPSNKVTEKGKYVELRCDPISGHTALYWYRQSLGQGPEFLIYFQGTGAADDSGLPNDRFFAVRPEGSVSTLKIQRTERGDSAVYLCASSFSGGASNEQFFGPGTRLTVL.

The chain links TRBV7-9 to TRBJ1-1; TRBD1 might be the D (5 bases). Deletions cut 8 bases from V and 6 bases from J, with 16 bases between. The CDR3 loop spans 13 amino acids. Germline loops: CDR1 SEHNR, CDR2 FQNEAQ (reference sequence). The CDR3 protein is CASRRVQGAEAFF. The CDR3 DNA is TGTGCCAGCCGCAGGGTCCAGGGCGCTGAAGCTTTCTTT. The full variable domain, rest sourced from reference TRBV7-9 and TRBJ1-1, is DTGVSQNPRHKITKRGQNVTFRCDPISEHNRLYWYRQTLGQGPEFLTYFQNEAQLEKSRLLSDRFSAERPKGSFSTLEIQRTEQGDSAMYLCASRRVQGAEAFFGQGTRLTVV.

The V call is TRBV4-2, the J call TRBJ2-5; 10 nucleotides line up with TRBD2. The germline CDR1 and CDR2 sequences are LGHNA and YNFKEQ. Trimming cost V 3 bases and J 5 bases; bases outside gene matches: 9. This CDR3 is 16 amino acids long. The DNA of the CDR3 is TGTGCCAGCAGCCATACTAGCGGGAAGCCAATGGAGACCCAGTACTTC. Its protein product is CASSHTSGKPMETQYF.

The chain joins TRBV5-1 to TRBJ1-6, with D possibly matching TRBD1 (6 bases). Germline V gene lookup returns CDR1 SGHRS and CDR2 YFSETQ. CDR3 length: 14 residues. Trimming stripped 4 bases from V and 9 bases from J, with 14 bases between. The CDR3 DNA follows: TGCGCCAGCAGCCAAGGACAGCTTCGTTCACCCCTCCACTTT. Amino acids: CASSQGQLRSPLHF.

The chain uses TRBV6-1 and TRBJ1-2; D might be TRBD1 (6 bases). The length of the CDR3 is 16 residues. Germline assignment: CDR1 MNHNS and CDR2 SASEGT. The V and J ends lost 3 bases and 6 bases respectively, with 20 bases between them. CDR3 bases: TGTGCCAGCAGTGAGACTAAAGGGGCCGAGGGGGATGGCTACACCTTC. Residues: CASSETKGAEGDGYTF.

To note about this clone: A read error may produce the germline difference seen at one junction end. Other DNA sequences in the sample encode the same CDR3. The V gene is TRBV2, the J gene TRBJ1-6; maybe TRBD1 (5 bases). CDR1 and CDR2 from the germline V gene are SNHLY and FYNNEI. CDR3 size: 15 residues. The DNA for the CDR3 is TGTGCCAGCAGTCTCGGATACACAGGAAATTCCCCCCTCCACTTT. Its translation is CASSLGYTGNSPLHF.

This clone was observed a single time. This rearrangement joins TRBV10-2 to TRBJ1-1, with unresolved D. Germline V CDR1 and CDR2: WSHSY, SAAADI. The ends were cut back, 7 bases at V and 1 base at J, with 13 bases in the middle. This CDR3 has 14 residues. The CDR3, as DNA: TGCGCCAGCAACCCGGGAGTAGGGAACACTGAAGCTTTCTTT. Translated: CASNPGVGNTEAFF.

The rearrangement uses TRBV9 and TRBJ1-4, with 9 bases matching TRBD1. In germline, CDR1 is SGDLS, CDR2 YYNGEE. The CDR3 sequence is 15 residues long. Unmatched junction bases numbered 6, after V lost 2 bases and J lost 7 bases. CDR3 nucleotide sequence: TGTGCCAGCAGCGTTTCTGGACAGGGGTTTGAAAAACTGTTTTTT. It yields the protein CASSVSGQGFEKLFF.

J is TRBJ2-5 and V is TRBV9; 8 bases align to TRBD2. The CDR3 consists of 15 residues. Unmatched junction bases numbered 5, after V lost 0 bases and J lost 4 bases. Germline lookup yields CDR1 SGDLS and CDR2 YYNGEE. CDR3 loop: CASSVEGSGIETQYF. CDR3 nucleotide sequence: TGTGCCAGCAGCGTAGAAGGTAGCGGGATAGAGACCCAGTACTTC.

This clone was picked up one time. The chain employs TRBV4-1 and TRBJ1-1; D gene unclear. The CDR3 totals 13 residues. Germline values: CDR1 MGHRA, CDR2 YSYEKL. The V gene lost 1 base and the J gene lost 7 bases, with 10 bases spanning the gap. The CDR3 protein is CASSQVETHEAFF. In nucleotides, the CDR3 is TGCGCCAGCAGCCAAGTGGAGACGCATGAAGCTTTCTTT.

This chain uses TRBV4-1 with TRBJ1-5; TRBD1 matches 10 bases. The V gene end was trimmed by 1 base and the J gene end by 1 base; junction bases not matched to a gene: 1. The CDR3 has 16 amino acids. The germline gives CDR1 MGHRA, CDR2 YSYEKL. CDR3 amino acids: CASSQAGQGSNQPQHF. For the CDR3, the DNA is TGCGCCAGCAGCCAAGCGGGACAGGGGAGCAATCAGCCCCAGCATTTT.

The chain is built from TRBV9 and TRBJ2-7; TRBD1 agrees at 9 bases. The germline V gene encodes CDR1 SGDLS and CDR2 YYNGEE. The CDR3 sequence is 15 residues long. Unmatched junction bases numbered 4, after V lost 0 bases and J lost 3 bases. CDR3 sequence: CASSVGTGAYYEQYF. As DNA, the CDR3 is TGTGCCAGCAGCGTAGGGACAGGGGCTTACTACGAGCAGTACTTC.

A remark on this clone: This CDR3 is also generated by other DNA sequences in the sample. The chain employs TRBV30 and TRBJ1-6; D perhaps matches TRBD1 (5 bases). Deletions cut 0 bases from V and 10 bases from J, with 16 bases between. CDR1 and CDR2 (germline): GTSNPN, SVGIG (reference sequence). The CDR3 spans 15 residues. CDR3 loop: CAWSVRGGSESPLHF. The CDR3 DNA reads TGTGCCTGGAGTGTAAGGGGTGGATCCGAGTCACCCCTCCACTTT. Using reference TRBV30 and TRBJ1-6 for the parts outside the CDR3, the full variable domain is SQTIHQWPATLVQPVGSPLSLECTVEGTSNPNLYWYRQAAGRGLQLLFYSVGIGQISSEVPQNLSASRPQDRQFILSSKKLLLSDSGFYLCAWSVRGGSESPLHFGNGTRLTVT.

The J gene is TRBJ1-5, the V gene TRBV19, with D possibly being TRBD1 (5 bases). CDR3 length: 14 residues. Germline CDR1 reads LNHDA; CDR2 reads SQIVND (reference sequence). The V end lost 5 bases, the J end lost 7 bases, and 15 bases lay between the germline ends. This CDR3 is CASSGARDRQPQHF. CDR3 nucleotides: TGTGCCAGTAGTGGGGCCAGGGATAGGCAGCCCCAGCATTTT.

This rearrangement joins TRBV19 to TRBJ1-2, with D hard to call. V was trimmed by 7 bases and J by 6 bases, leaving 18 bases between them. Germline V CDR1 and CDR2: LNHDA, SQIVND (reference sequence). The CDR3 has 14 amino acids. The CDR3 nucleotides read TGTGCCAGTATATCCCCCGGGTTATCTAATGGCTACACCTTC. Amino acid sequence: CASISPGLSNGYTF. The variable domain in full, completed from reference TRBV19 and TRBJ1-2, reads DGGITQSPKYLFRKEGQNVTLSCEQNLNHDAMYWYRQDPGQGLRLIYYSQIVNDFQKGDIAEGYSVSREKKESFPLTVTSAQKNPTAFYLCASISPGLSNGYTFGSGTRLTVV.

The gene calls are TRBV6-1 and TRBJ1-4, with 7 nucleotides matching TRBD1. CDR3 length: 14 residues. Germline lookup yields CDR1 MNHNS and CDR2 SASEGT. With 6 bases clipped from V and 0 bases from J, the junction kept 1 base outside the gene matches. CDR3 in amino acids: CASRTGATNEKLFF. The CDR3 DNA reads as TGTGCCAGCAGAACAGGGGCAACTAATGAAAAACTGTTTTTT.

V and J are TRBV4-1 and TRBJ2-1, with TRBD2 matching 10 bases. Germline V lookup: CDR1 MGHRA, CDR2 YSYEKL. The CDR3 sequence is 16 residues long. The V gene end was trimmed by 0 bases and the J gene end by 3 bases; junction bases not matched to a gene: 2. CDR3 protein: CASSQDVAGGYNEQFF. DNA for the CDR3: TGCGCCAGCAGCCAAGACGTAGCGGGAGGCTACAATGAGCAGTTCTTC.

The chain carries TRBV29-1 and TRBJ2-7, with TRBD2 matching 13 bases. This CDR3 region has 14 residues. Germline V gene data show CDR1 as SQVTM and CDR2 as ANQGSEA. Losses at the gene ends were 3 bases for V and 2 bases for J; bases not matched to a gene: 1. The CDR3 DNA is TGCAGCGTTGAGACTAGCGGGGGGACCTACGAGCAGTACTTC. It codes for CSVETSGGTYEQYF.

This rearrangement joins TRBV6-5 to TRBJ1-2; 8 bases line up with TRBD1. CDR1 and CDR2 (germline): MNHEY, SVGAGI. Trimming removed 6 bases from V and 4 bases from J; junction bases left unmatched: 4. The CDR3 covers 13 residues. CDR3: CASSLDRGYGYTF. DNA for the CDR3: TGTGCCAGCAGCCTAGACAGGGGCTATGGCTACACCTTC.

The CDR3, as DNA: TGTGCCAGCAGTGAACCAGGGGACAGGGATAGGACGCAGTATTTT. It specifies CASSEPGDRDRTQYF. V and J are TRBV25-1 and TRBJ2-3; 9 nucleotides line up with TRBD1. The CDR3 has 15 residues. Germline V gives CDR1 MGHDK, CDR2 SYGVNS. V was clipped by 2 bases and J by 9 bases; unmatched bases: 9.

The chain combines TRBV9 with TRBJ2-2, with D unclear. V lost 4 bases to trimming and J lost 2 bases, with 15 bases between them. Germline V gene data show CDR1 as SGDLS and CDR2 as YYNGEE. The CDR3 runs 16 residues. CDR3 residues: CASSPRLAVNTGELFF. CDR3 nucleotide sequence: TGTGCCAGCAGCCCAAGACTGGCGGTTAACACCGGGGAGCTGTTTTTT.

In nucleotides, the CDR3 is TGCGCCAGCAGCTTAAACCGCCTCGACAGGTCATCCTACGAGCAGTACTTC. The encoded protein is CASSLNRLDRSSYEQYF. V and J are TRBV5-1 and TRBJ2-7, with D perhaps matching TRBD1 (6 bases). CDR3 length equals 17 residues. Per germline, CDR1 SGHRS and CDR2 YFSETQ. The germline V and J ends were trimmed by 2 bases and 1 base, with 19 bases remaining between them.